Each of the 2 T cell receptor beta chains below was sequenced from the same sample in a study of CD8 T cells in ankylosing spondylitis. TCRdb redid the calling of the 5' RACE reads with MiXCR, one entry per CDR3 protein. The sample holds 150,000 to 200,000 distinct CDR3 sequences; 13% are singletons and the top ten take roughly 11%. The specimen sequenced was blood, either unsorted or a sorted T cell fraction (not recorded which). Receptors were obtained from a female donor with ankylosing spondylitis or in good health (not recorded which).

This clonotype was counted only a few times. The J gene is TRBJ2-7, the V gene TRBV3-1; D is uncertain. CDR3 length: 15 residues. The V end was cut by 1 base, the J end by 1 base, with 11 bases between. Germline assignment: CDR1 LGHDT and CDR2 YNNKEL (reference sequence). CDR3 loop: CASSQGPTASYEQYF. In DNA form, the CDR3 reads TGTGCCAGCAGCCAAGGGCCCACAGCTTCCTACGAGCAGTACTTC.

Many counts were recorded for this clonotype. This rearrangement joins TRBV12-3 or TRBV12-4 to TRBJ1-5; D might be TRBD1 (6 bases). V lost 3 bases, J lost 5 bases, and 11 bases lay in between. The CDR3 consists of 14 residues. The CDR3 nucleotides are TGTGCCAGCAGTTTTACAGGGTCCGATCAGCCCCAGCATTTT. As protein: CASSFTGSDQPQHF.